One sample yielded the 9 T cell receptor beta chains listed below, sequenced in a study of graft-versus-host responses after intestinal transplantation. For these receptors, no antigen is known. Profiled with immunoSEQ multiplex PCR; TCRdb holds only in-frame clones, not every one. Altogether 150,000 or so clones are present, approximately 91% being singletons, with the ten largest covering about 0.2%. The specimen was unstimulated CD4+ T cells sorted from spleen or lymph node cells, collected before intestinal transplant. The receptor source for this set is a human donor who received an intestinal transplant.

The chain has TRBV29-1 and TRBJ1-3, with 8 nucleotides matching TRBD1. The CDR3 consists of 13 residues. Germline loops: CDR1 SQVTM, CDR2 ANQGSEA. Losses at the gene ends were 6 bases for V and 4 bases for J; bases not matched to a gene: 5. CDR3 loop: CSVVGQGGNTIYF. The CDR3, as DNA: TGCAGCGTCGTAGGACAGGGAGGAAACACCATATATTTT.

The rearrangement joins TRBV4-1 to TRBJ2-7; 8 bases match TRBD2. Losses at the gene ends were 0 bases for V and 6 bases for J; bases not matched to a gene: 16. From germline, CDR1 is MGHRA and CDR2 YSYEKL. There are 18 residues in the CDR3. The CDR3 protein is CASSQDLLAAGDRPEQYF. The CDR3 bases are TGCGCCAGCAGCCAAGACCTACTAGCGGCGGGAGATCGGCCCGAGCAGTACTTC.

This chain joins TRBV25-1 and TRBJ2-1; the match to TRBD2 covers 7 bases. Losses at the gene ends were 1 base for V and 5 bases for J; bases not matched to a gene: 8. Germline V lookup: CDR1 MGHDK, CDR2 SYGVNS. The CDR3 contains 16 residues. CDR3 in amino acids: CASSESWAGVHNEQFF. CDR3 DNA: TGTGCCAGCAGTGAATCATGGGCGGGAGTTCACAATGAGCAGTTCTTC.

This chain joins TRBV2 and TRBJ2-4; tentatively, D is TRBD1 (6 bases). Germline V gene lookup returns CDR1 SNHLY and CDR2 FYNNEI. Trimming pared 5 bases from V and 0 bases from J, leaving 17 bases between. The CDR3 runs to 17 residues. The CDR3 DNA follows: TGTGCCAGCAGTCCCACCACAGGGCTACTAGCCAAAAACATTCAGTACTTC. This gives the protein CASSPTTGLLAKNIQYF.

The V gene is TRBV28, the J gene TRBJ2-1; D perhaps matches TRBD1 (6 bases). The CDR3 loop spans 17 amino acids. Trimming stripped 5 bases from V and 7 bases from J, with 24 bases between. Germline CDR1 MDHEN, CDR2 SYDVKM. The CDR3 DNA is TGTGCCAGCAGTAACCGTAAACGAGGGGGTGTGGGGAATGAGCAGTTCTTC. This encodes CASSNRKRGGVGNEQFF.

The chain employs TRBV29-1 and TRBJ1-2; 7 nucleotides agree with TRBD1. The CDR3 runs to 13 residues. Germline-derived CDR1 and CDR2 are SQVTM and ANQGSEA. V dropped 7 bases and J dropped 2; count of bases not matched to a gene: 7. The CDR3 coding sequence is TGCAGCGCCGGCGAGGGGGCGAACTATGGCTACACCTTC. This encodes CSAGEGANYGYTF.

V and J are TRBV27 and TRBJ2-1; perhaps TRBD1 as D (6 bases). This CDR3 region has 14 residues. CDR1 MNHEY and CDR2 SMNVEV come from the germline V gene (reference sequence). V was cut by 5 bases and J by 7 bases, with 15 bases left in between. The CDR3 here is CASSPPDRRNEQFF. The CDR3, as DNA: TGTGCCAGCAGTCCCCCCGACAGGCGGAATGAGCAGTTCTTC.

The chain links TRBV7-3 to TRBJ1-3; D call uncertain. Trimming removed 1 base from V and 4 bases from J, with 5 bases in between. The CDR3 has 13 amino acids. Germline V gene sequence: CDR1 SGHTA, CDR2 FQGTGA. CDR3 DNA sequence: TGTGCCAGCAGCTTAAGAGAGGGAAACACCATATATTTT. Residues: CASSLREGNTIYF.

The J gene is TRBJ2-7, the V gene TRBV7-3; 8 positions match TRBD1. This CDR3 spans 13 amino acids. V gave up 4 bases and J gave up 3 bases; unmatched junction bases: 2. CDR1 is SGHTA, CDR2 FQGTGA, per germline. This chain's CDR3 is CASSSGTGYEQYF. The CDR3 DNA reads TGTGCCAGCAGCTCAGGGACAGGCTACGAGCAGTACTTC.